A single sample is the source of the 22 T cell receptor beta chains below, sequenced in a study of T-cell memory formation after mild COVID-19. Using its own MiXCR run on the 5' RACE reads, TCRdb lists one record per CDR3 protein. The table records 210,000 or so distinct CDR3 sequences, roughly a tenth of them present only once. Sequenced input: PBMCs or a T cell subset sorted from them (not recorded which). All receptors derive from a young man who had mild COVID-19 (a few samples of this study predate the infection). Cell type and time point are not known.

The chain joins TRBV6-6 to TRBJ2-2, with D possibly matching TRBD2 (7 bases). This CDR3 region has 15 residues. V was clipped by 2 bases and J by 4 bases, with 11 bases between them. Germline assignment: CDR1 MNHNY and CDR2 SVGAGI (reference sequence). CDR3 coding DNA: TGTGCCAGCAGTTACGGGGGGGCGGGCACCGGGGAGCTGTTTTTT. It yields the protein CASSYGGAGTGELFF.

This clonotype came up once. This CDR3 reads CASSPPIGTASTDTQYF. The CDR3 nucleotides read TGTGCCAGCTCACCACCGATCGGGACAGCTTCCACAGATACGCAGTATTTT. This chain joins TRBV18 and TRBJ2-3, with 7 nucleotides matching TRBD1. Germline CDR1 reads KGHSH; CDR2 reads LQKENI. The CDR3 covers 17 residues. V was pared by 0 bases and J by 2 bases, with 8 bases of the junction left unmatched. Full variable domain (remainder filled in from reference TRBV18 and TRBJ2-3): NAGVMQNPRHLVRRRGQEARLRCSPMKGHSHVYWYRQLPEEGLKFMVYLQKENIIDESGMPKERFSAEFPKEGPSILRIQQVVRGDSAAYFCASSPPIGTASTDTQYFGPGTRLTVL.

This clonotype appeared many times. Here the CDR3 DNA reads TGCGCCAGCAGCTTGGTTGAGGAGACCCAGTACTTC. Translated: CASSLVEETQYF. J is TRBJ2-5 and V is TRBV5-1; D is unresolved. Germline CDR1 is SGHRS and CDR2 is YFSETQ. Trimming removed 0 bases from V and 5 bases from J, with 5 bases in between. The CDR3 is 12 residues long.

This clonotype appeared a few times. This chain links TRBV6-5 with TRBJ1-1; a weak D match, TRBD1 (6 bases). Germline CDR1 and CDR2: MNHEY and SVGAGI. The CDR3 runs to 15 residues. The V end lost 8 bases, the J end lost 0 bases, and 16 bases lay between the germline ends. CDR3 nucleotide sequence: TGTGCCAGCCATAGGGGGGCTCCCATGAACACTGAAGCTTTCTTT. As protein: CASHRGAPMNTEAFF.

The V gene is TRBV6-2 or TRBV6-3, the J gene TRBJ1-5, with D possibly being TRBD1 (5 bases). The ends were cut back, 7 bases at V and 0 bases at J, with 16 bases in the middle. CDR3 size: 16 residues. Germline-derived CDR1 and CDR2 are MNHEY and SVGEGT. DNA for the CDR3: TGTGCCAGCACCCAGACCTACAGGTATAGCAATCAGCCCCAGCATTTT. It translates to CASTQTYRYSNQPQHF.

This clonotype has only a few counts. The junction departs from the called germline gene at one end, perhaps through a read error. The CDR3 spells CASSLDGTGTQYF. The CDR3 DNA follows: TGTGCCAGCAGCTTGGACGGGACAGGTACGCAGTATTTT. V gene TRBV7-2 combines with J gene TRBJ2-3; 8 bases map to TRBD1. The germline V gene has CDR1 SGHTA and CDR2 FQGNSA. CDR3 length equals 13 residues.

V usage is TRBV7-9 and J usage is TRBJ1-6; D is unresolved. Trimming removed 5 bases at V and 5 bases at J, with 13 bases between. The V gene's germline CDR1 is SEHNR and CDR2 FQNEAQ (reference sequence). CDR3 length: 15 residues. CDR3 in amino acids: CASSLGSLNNSPLHF. In nucleotides, the CDR3 is TGTGCCAGCAGCCTGGGGTCGCTGAATAATTCACCCCTCCACTTT.

This clonotype appeared many times. The chain has TRBV6-5 and TRBJ1-6; a possible D gene is TRBD1 (5 bases). Trimming pared 4 bases from V and 10 bases from J, leaving 17 bases between. CDR3 length: 15 residues. Germline CDR1 is MNHEY and CDR2 is SVGAGI. CDR3 region: CASSLKWGLDSPLHF. CDR3 coding DNA: TGTGCCAGCAGTTTGAAGTGGGGCCTCGACTCACCCCTCCACTTT.

The chain joins TRBV20-1 to TRBJ1-1; a weak D match, TRBD1 (6 bases). The V gene lost 6 bases and the J gene lost 3 bases, with 14 bases spanning the gap. CDR3 size: 13 residues. Germline values: CDR1 DFQATT, CDR2 SNEGSKA (reference sequence). Here the CDR3 reads CSAPGRGHTEAFF. The CDR3 DNA reads TGCAGTGCCCCGGGACGGGGGCACACTGAAGCTTTCTTT.

By its share, this clonotype is medium-sized. This chain links TRBV5-1 with TRBJ2-2; perhaps D is TRBD1 or TRBD2 (5 bases each). Germline V gives CDR1 SGHRS, CDR2 YFSETQ. The CDR3 is made up of 17 amino acids. V dropped 3 bases and J dropped 0 bases, with 15 bases sitting between them. The CDR3 region is CASSSNGANANTGELFF. The CDR3 bases are TGCGCCAGCAGCTCGAACGGGGCTAACGCGAACACCGGGGAGCTGTTTTTT.

This clonotype has a handful of counts. The chain links TRBV5-5 to TRBJ1-1; TRBD1 agrees at 8 bases. This CDR3 has 15 amino acids. The V gene end was trimmed by 4 bases and the J gene end by 1 base; junction bases not matched to a gene: 6. Germline lookup yields CDR1 SGHKS and CDR2 YYEKEE (reference sequence). The CDR3 nucleotides read TGTGCCAGCAGCGGCGGACAGGGTTGGAACACTGAAGCTTTCTTT. Its protein is CASSGGQGWNTEAFF.

The rearrangement uses TRBV29-1 and TRBJ2-1; D call uncertain. Looked up from germline, CDR1 is SQVTM and CDR2 is ANQGSEA. This CDR3 spans 13 amino acids. This chain's CDR3 is CSGRNPVLNEQFF. CDR3 nucleotide sequence: TGCAGTGGCCGGAACCCAGTCCTCAATGAGCAGTTCTTC.

This CDR3 is CASSVGTSGISYEQYF. In nucleotides, the CDR3 is TGTGCCAGCAGCGTAGGCACTAGCGGGATCTCCTACGAGCAGTACTTC. The chain has TRBV9 and TRBJ2-7; 10 bases fit TRBD2. The CDR3 sequence is 16 residues long. V lost 0 bases to trimming and J lost 0 bases; unmatched junction nucleotides: 3. Germline V gene data show CDR1 as SGDLS and CDR2 as YYNGEE.

V gene TRBV7-2 combines with J gene TRBJ2-7; D uncertain. The germline V gene encodes CDR1 SGHTA and CDR2 FQGNSA. This CDR3 region has 14 residues. V lost 1 base and J 7 bases, leaving 14 bases between the germline ends. The CDR3 coding sequence is TGTGCCAGCAGCTTAGACAGAATACCTAGGGAGCAGTACTTC. Its protein product is CASSLDRIPREQYF. Together with reference TRBV7-2 and TRBJ2-7, the CDR3 gives the full variable domain: GAGVSQSPSNKVTEKGKDVELRCDPISGHTALYWYRQSLGQGLEFLIYFQGNSAPDKSGLPSDRFSAERTGGSVSTLTIQRTQQEDSAVYLCASSLDRIPREQYFGPGTRLTVT.

This clonotype was seen a handful of times. This rearrangement joins TRBV20-1 to TRBJ1-5, with 7 bases that match TRBD1. CDR3 length: 16 amino acids. From germline, CDR1 is DFQATT and CDR2 SNEGSKA (reference sequence). Trimming removed 0 bases from V and 1 base from J; junction bases left unmatched: 6. CDR3 in amino acids: CSARDRGQVSNQPQHF. CDR3 DNA: TGCAGTGCTAGAGACCGTGGACAGGTGAGCAATCAGCCCCAGCATTTT.

The V and J genes are TRBV11-1 and TRBJ2-1; D remains unclear. The V end lost 0 bases, the J end lost 10 bases, and 10 bases lay between the germline ends. CDR1 is SGHAT, CDR2 FQDESV, per germline (reference sequence). This CDR3 spans 13 amino acids. Here the CDR3 reads CASSLAVYPEQFF. CDR3 DNA sequence: TGTGCCAGCAGCTTAGCTGTCTACCCCGAGCAGTTCTTC.

This clonotype was picked up a small number of times. J is TRBJ2-2 and V is TRBV30; 8 bases align to TRBD1. Germline V CDR1 and CDR2: GTSNPN, SVGIG (reference sequence). The CDR3 has 13 amino acids. V dropped 3 bases and J dropped 6; count of bases not matched to a gene: 3. The CDR3 protein is CAWSRQGSGELFF. CDR3 coding DNA: TGTGCCTGGAGCCGACAGGGGTCCGGGGAGCTGTTTTTT. The full variable domain, with the rest looked up from reference TRBV30 and TRBJ2-2, is SQTIHQWPATLVQPVGSPLSLECTVEGTSNPNLYWYRQAAGRGLQLLFYSVGIGQISSEVPQNLSASRPQDRQFILSSKKLLLSDSGFYLCAWSRQGSGELFFGEGSRLTVL.

This clonotype occurred many times. This chain connects TRBV5-1 to TRBJ1-1; D may be TRBD1 (6 bases). The V end lost 5 bases, the J end lost 3 bases, and 11 bases lay between the germline ends. CDR3 length: 13 residues. Germline CDR1 and CDR2: SGHRS and YFSETQ. The CDR3: CASRSGADTEAFF. The CDR3 coding sequence is TGCGCCAGCAGGTCAGGGGCGGACACTGAAGCTTTCTTT.

This clonotype occurred a few times. This rearrangement joins TRBV5-4 to TRBJ2-7, with a possible D match to TRBD1 (6 bases). V was clipped by 3 bases and J by 3 bases, with 10 bases between them. The CDR3 totals 13 residues. CDR1 is SGHNT, CDR2 YYREEE, per germline (reference sequence). CDR3 DNA sequence: TGTGCCAGCAGCTATACAGGGATCTACGAGCAGTACTTC. Protein sequence: CASSYTGIYEQYF.

The chain employs TRBV5-1 and TRBJ2-1; no clear D. Germline CDR1 reads SGHRS; CDR2 reads YFSETQ. The CDR3 runs 14 residues. With 7 bases removed from V and 6 bases from J, the gap between germline ends came to 17 bases. CDR3 coding DNA: TGCGCCAGCGCCTCCTCCCTTATAGTCAATGAGCAGTTCTTC. Its translation: CASASSLIVNEQFF.

This clonotype has more than one count but fewer than ten. This sequence joins TRBV9 and TRBJ2-1; TRBD2 matches 8 bases. Germline lookup yields CDR1 SGDLS and CDR2 YYNGEE. J gave up 7 bases and V 0 bases, and 3 bases lay outside the gene matches. This CDR3 contains 14 residues. This CDR3 is CASSVAGGVNEQFF. CDR3 coding DNA: TGTGCCAGCAGCGTAGCCGGGGGGGTAAATGAGCAGTTCTTC. The entire variable domain, with the rest obtained from reference TRBV9 and TRBJ2-1, is as follows: DSGVTQTPKHLITATGQRVTLRCSPRSGDLSVYWYQQSLDQGLQFLIQYYNGEERAKGNILERFSAQQFPDLHSELNLSSLELGDSALYFCASSVAGGVNEQFFGPGTRLTVL.

The chain has TRBV12-5 and TRBJ1-5; the D gene is possibly TRBD1 (5 bases). CDR1 is LGHNT and CDR2 is FRNRAP in the germline V gene. This CDR3 has 15 residues. Trimming stripped 0 bases from V and 4 bases from J, with 10 bases between. CDR3 loop: CASGLVGAPNQPQHF. The CDR3, as DNA: TGTGCTAGTGGTTTGGTAGGGGCTCCAAATCAGCCCCAGCATTTT.